This T cell receptor (beta chain) stems from a study of blood T cell repertoires in COVID-19. Looking at the study overall: COVID-19 samples, acute and convalescent, were from the United States, Italy and Spain.

CDR3 length: 17 amino acids. The V gene lost 2 bases and the J gene lost 3 bases, with 18 bases spanning the gap. Looked up from germline, CDR1 is SGHTA and CDR2 is FQGNSA. Only in-frame clones appear in the TCRdb table, and some are missing; sequencing was by immunoSEQ multiplex PCR. This sample yields around 110,000 clones, of which approximately 83% are seen a single time; 4% to 5.5% belongs to the top ten. Sequencing was carried out using peripheral blood. The chain uses TRBV7-2 and TRBJ2-3, with D perhaps TRBD2 (6 bases). The clonotype comes from a woman between 65 and 79 years old with acute or convalescent COVID-19. CDR3 loop: CASSLSRGGPLTDTQYF. CDR3 coding DNA: TGTGCCAGCAGCTTAAGTCGTGGAGGGCCTCTAACAGATACGCAGTATTTT.